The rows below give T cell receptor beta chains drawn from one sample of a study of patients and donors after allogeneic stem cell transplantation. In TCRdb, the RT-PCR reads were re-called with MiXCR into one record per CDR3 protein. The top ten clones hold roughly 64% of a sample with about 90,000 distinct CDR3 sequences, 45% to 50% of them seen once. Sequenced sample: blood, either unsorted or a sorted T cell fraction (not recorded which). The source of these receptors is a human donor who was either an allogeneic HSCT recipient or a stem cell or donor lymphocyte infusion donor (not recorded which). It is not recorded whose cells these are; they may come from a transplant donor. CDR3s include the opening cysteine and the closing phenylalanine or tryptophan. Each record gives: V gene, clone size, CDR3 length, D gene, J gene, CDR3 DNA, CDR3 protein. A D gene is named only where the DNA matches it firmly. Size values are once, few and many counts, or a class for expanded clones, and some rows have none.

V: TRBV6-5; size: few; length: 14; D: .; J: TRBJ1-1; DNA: TGTGCCAGCAGTTACTCCCAGGGAGGGACTGAAGCTTTCTTT; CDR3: CASSYSQGGTEAFF
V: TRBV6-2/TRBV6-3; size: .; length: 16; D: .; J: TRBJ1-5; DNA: TGTGCCAGCAGTTACAGCCACCAGAGAACTTGGGAGCCCCAGCATTTT; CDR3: CASSYSHQRTWEPQHF
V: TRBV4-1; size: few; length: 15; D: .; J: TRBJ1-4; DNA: TGCGCCAGCAGCCAAGATAACGGGGGAGGGGAAAAACTGTTTTTT; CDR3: CASSQDNGGGEKLFF
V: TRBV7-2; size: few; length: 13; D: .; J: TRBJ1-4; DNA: TGTGCCAGCAGCTTATGGGTGGCACAAGGACTGTTTTTT; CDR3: CASSLWVAQGLFF
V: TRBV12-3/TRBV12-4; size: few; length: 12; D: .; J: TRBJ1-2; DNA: TGTGCCAGCAGTCGAACCACCTATGGCTACACCTTC; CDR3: CASSRTTYGYTF
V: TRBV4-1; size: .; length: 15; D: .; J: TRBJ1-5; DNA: TGCGCCAGCAGCCTCGATTACCCGGTGGGTGCGCCCCAGCATTTT; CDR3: CASSLDYPVGAPQHF
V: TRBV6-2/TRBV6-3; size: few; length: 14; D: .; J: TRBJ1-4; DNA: TGTGCCAGCAGACCCGACAGGATTAATGAAAAACTGTTTTTT; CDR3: CASRPDRINEKLFF
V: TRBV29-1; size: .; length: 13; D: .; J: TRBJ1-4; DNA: TGCAGCGTTGAAGAATCGAGAGGAGAAAAACTGTTTTTT; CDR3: CSVEESRGEKLFF
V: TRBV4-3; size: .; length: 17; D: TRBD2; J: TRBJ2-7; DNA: TGCGCCAGCAGCCAAGATCCAATAGCGGGAGGTTCCTACGAGCAGTACTTC; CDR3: CASSQDPIAGGSYEQYF
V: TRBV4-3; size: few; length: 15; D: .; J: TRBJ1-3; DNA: TGCGCCAGCAGCCGAGTCACCGCATCTGGAAACACCATATATTTT; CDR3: CASSRVTASGNTIYF
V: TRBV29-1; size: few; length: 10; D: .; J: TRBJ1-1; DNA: TGCAGCGTTATAGCAAATCAAGCTTTCTTT; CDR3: CSVIANQAFF
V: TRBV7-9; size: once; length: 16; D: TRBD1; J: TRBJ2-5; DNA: TGTGCCAGCAGCCAATTAAAACAGGGGCCGGAGGAGACCCAGTACTTC; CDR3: CASSQLKQGPEETQYF
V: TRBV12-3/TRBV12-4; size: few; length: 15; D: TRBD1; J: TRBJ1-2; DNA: TGTGCCAGCAGTTTGTTTAACAGGGGAAACTATGGCTACACCTTC; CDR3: CASSLFNRGNYGYTF
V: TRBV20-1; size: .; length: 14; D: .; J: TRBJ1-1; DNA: TGCAGTGCTAGAGATGGGCACGGGAGGGCTGAAGCTTTCTTT; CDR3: CSARDGHGRAEAFF
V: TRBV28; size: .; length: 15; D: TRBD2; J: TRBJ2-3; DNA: TGTGCCAGCAGTTTGGGGCTAGCGGCCACAGATACGCAGTATTTT; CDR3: CASSLGLAATDTQYF
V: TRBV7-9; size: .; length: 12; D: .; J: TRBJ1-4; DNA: TGTGCCGGTAGCGGCACTAATGAAAAACTGTTTTTT; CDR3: CAGSGTNEKLFF
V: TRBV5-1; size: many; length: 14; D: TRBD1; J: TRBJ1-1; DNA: TGCGCCAGCAGGGCGGGACAGGGGAACACTGAAGCTTTCTTT; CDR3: CASRAGQGNTEAFF
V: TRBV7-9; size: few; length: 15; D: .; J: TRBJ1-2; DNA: TGTGCCAGCAGCTCCGGGGGGACTACGAACTATGGCTACACCTTC; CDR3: CASSSGGTTNYGYTF
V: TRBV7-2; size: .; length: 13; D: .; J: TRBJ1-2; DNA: TGTGCCAGCAGCTTAGAGTCTGGATCTGGCTACACCTTC; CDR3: CASSLESGSGYTF
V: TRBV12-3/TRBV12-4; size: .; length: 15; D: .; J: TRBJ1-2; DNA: TGTGCCAGCAGTTTCTGGAGGGTGGAGGACTATGGCTACACCTTC; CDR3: CASSFWRVEDYGYTF
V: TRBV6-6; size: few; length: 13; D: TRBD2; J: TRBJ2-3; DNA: TGTGCCAGCAGGTCCTCTAGCGGTGATACGCAGTATTTT; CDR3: CASRSSSGDTQYF
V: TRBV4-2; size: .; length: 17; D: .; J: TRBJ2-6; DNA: TGTGCCAGCACCCTTCGGACAGAATTCTCTGGGGCCAACGTCCTGACTTTC; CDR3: CASTLRTEFSGANVLTF
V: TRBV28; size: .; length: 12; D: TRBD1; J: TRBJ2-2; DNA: TGTGCCATCACAGGGGTAACCGGGGAGCTGTTTTTT; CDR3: CAITGVTGELFF
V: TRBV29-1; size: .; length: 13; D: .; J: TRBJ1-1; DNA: TGCAGCGTTGTGAGACCCTTGAACACTGAAGCTTTCTTT; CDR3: CSVVRPLNTEAFF
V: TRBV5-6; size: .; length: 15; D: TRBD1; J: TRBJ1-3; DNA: TGTGCCAGCAGCTTAGGACAGGGCACTGGAAACACCATATATTTT; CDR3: CASSLGQGTGNTIYF
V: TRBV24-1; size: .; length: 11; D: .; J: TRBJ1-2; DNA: TGTGCCACCAGTGATTTTAATGGCTACACCTTC; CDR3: CATSDFNGYTF
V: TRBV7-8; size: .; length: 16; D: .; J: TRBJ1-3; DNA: TGTGCCAGCAGCCCATATCTCGGCAGCCCTGGAAACACCATATATTTT; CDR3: CASSPYLGSPGNTIYF
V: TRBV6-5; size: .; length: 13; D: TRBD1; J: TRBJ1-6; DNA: TGTGCCAGCAGCGGGACAGGGGTTTCACCCCTCCACTTT; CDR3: CASSGTGVSPLHF
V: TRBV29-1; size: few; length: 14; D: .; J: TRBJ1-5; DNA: TGCAGCGCCGCTATGGGGTATAGCAATCAGCCCCAGCATTTT; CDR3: CSAAMGYSNQPQHF
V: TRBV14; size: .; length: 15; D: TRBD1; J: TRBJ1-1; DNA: TGTGCCAGCAGCGACGACAGGGATGGGAACACTGAAGCTTTCTTT; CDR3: CASSDDRDGNTEAFF